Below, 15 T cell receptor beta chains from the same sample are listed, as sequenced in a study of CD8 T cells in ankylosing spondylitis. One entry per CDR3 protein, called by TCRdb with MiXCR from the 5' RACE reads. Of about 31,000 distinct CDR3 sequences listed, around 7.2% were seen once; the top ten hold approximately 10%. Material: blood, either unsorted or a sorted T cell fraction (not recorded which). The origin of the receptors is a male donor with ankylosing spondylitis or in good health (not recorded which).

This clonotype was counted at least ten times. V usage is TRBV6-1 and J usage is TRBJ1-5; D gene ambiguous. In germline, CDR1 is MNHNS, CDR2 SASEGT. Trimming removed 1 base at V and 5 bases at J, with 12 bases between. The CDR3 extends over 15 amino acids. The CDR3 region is CASSEGVLSDQPQHF. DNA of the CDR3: TGTGCCAGCAGTGAAGGGGTCCTGTCCGATCAGCCCCAGCATTTT.

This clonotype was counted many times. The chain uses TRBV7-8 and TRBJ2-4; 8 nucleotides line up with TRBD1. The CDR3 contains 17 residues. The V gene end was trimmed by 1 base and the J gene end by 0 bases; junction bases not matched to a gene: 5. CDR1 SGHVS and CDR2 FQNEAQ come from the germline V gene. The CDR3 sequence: CASSLGRDRLAKNIQYF. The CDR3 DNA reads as TGTGCCAGCAGCTTAGGCCGGGACAGGTTAGCCAAAAACATTCAGTACTTC.

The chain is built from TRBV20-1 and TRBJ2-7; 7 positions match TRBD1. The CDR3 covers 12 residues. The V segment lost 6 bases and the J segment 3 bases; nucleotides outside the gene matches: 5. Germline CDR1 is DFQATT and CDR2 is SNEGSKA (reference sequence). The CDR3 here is CSAGTEVYEQYF. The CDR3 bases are TGCAGTGCCGGGACAGAGGTCTACGAGCAGTACTTC.

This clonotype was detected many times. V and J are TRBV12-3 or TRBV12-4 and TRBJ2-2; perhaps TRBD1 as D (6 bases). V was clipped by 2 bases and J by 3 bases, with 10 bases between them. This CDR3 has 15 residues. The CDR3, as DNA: TGTGCCAGCAGTTTAAAAGGGGGAGACACCGGGGAGCTGTTTTTT. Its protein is CASSLKGGDTGELFF.

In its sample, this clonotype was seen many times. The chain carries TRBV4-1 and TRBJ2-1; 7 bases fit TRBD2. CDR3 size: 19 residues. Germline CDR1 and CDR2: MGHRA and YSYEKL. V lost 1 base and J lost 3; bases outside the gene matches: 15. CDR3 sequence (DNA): TGCGCCAGCAGCCAAGTTTCAGCGGGGTCGCTGGGTGGCTACAATGAGCAGTTCTTC. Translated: CASSQVSAGSLGGYNEQFF.

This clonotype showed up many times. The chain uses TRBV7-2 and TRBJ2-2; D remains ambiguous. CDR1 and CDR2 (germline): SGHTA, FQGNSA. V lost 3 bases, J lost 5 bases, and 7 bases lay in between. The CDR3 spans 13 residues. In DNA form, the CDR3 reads TGTGCCAGCAGCTTTTCTGGGACCGGGGAGCTGTTTTTT. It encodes CASSFSGTGELFF. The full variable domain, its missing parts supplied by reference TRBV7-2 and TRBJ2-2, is GAGVSQSPSNKVTEKGKDVELRCDPISGHTALYWYRQSLGQGLEFLIYFQGNSAPDKSGLPSDRFSAERTGGSVSTLTIQRTQQEDSAVYLCASSFSGTGELFFGEGSRLTVL.

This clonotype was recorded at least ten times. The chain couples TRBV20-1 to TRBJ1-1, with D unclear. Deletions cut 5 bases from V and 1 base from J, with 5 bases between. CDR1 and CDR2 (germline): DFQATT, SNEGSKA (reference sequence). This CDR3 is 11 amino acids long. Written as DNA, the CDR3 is TGCAGTGCTGGTCGGAACACTGAAGCTTTCTTT. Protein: CSAGRNTEAFF.

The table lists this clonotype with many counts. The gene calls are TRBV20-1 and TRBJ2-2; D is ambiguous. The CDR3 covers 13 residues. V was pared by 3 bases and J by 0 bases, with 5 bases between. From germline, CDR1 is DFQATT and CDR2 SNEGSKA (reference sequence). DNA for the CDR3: TGCAGTGCTAGTCCACCGAACACCGGGGAGCTGTTTTTT. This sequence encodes CSASPPNTGELFF.

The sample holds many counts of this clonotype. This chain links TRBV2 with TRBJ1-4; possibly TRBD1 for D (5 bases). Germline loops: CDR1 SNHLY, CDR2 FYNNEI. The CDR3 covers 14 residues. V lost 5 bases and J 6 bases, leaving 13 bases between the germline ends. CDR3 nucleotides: TGTGCCAGCAGTTCCGGGACGGGATATGAAAAACTGTTTTTT. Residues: CASSSGTGYEKLFF.

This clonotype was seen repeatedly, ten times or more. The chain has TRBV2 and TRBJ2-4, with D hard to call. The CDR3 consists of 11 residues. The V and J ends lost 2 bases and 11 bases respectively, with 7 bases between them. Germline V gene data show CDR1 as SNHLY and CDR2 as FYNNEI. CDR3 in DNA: TGTGCCAGCAGTGAAACCCTCCTTCAGTACTTC. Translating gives CASSETLLQYF.

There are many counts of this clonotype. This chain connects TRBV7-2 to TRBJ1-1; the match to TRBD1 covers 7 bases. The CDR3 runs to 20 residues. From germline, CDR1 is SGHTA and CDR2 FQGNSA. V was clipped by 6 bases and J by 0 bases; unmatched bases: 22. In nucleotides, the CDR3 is TGTGCCAGCAGTATCCACCTCCGAGGGGAGGACAGGACGATGAACACTGAAGCTTTCTTT. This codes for CASSIHLRGEDRTMNTEAFF.

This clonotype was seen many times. As DNA, the CDR3 is TGTGCCAGCAGCTTAAGTGAAGTGAGCACAGATACGCAGTATTTT. Protein product: CASSLSEVSTDTQYF. V is TRBV11-2 and J is TRBJ2-3; D is unresolved. V dropped 2 bases and J dropped 0 bases, with 9 bases sitting between them. CDR3 size: 15 residues. CDR1 and CDR2 (germline): SGHAT, FQNNGV.

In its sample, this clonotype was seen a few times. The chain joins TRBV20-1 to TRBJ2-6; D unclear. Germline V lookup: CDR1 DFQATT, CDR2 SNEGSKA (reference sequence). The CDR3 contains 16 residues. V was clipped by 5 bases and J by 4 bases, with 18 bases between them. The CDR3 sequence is CSAHLGLGTGANVLTF. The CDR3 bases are TGCAGTGCTCATTTAGGGTTGGGAACCGGGGCCAACGTCCTGACTTTC.

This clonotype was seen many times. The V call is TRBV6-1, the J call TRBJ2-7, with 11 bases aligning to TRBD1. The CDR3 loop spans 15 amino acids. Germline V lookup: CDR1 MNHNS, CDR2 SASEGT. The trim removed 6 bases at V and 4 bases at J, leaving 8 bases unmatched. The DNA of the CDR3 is TGTGCCAGCAGCCACCAGGACAGGGGGCCTTACGAGCAGTACTTC. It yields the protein CASSHQDRGPYEQYF.

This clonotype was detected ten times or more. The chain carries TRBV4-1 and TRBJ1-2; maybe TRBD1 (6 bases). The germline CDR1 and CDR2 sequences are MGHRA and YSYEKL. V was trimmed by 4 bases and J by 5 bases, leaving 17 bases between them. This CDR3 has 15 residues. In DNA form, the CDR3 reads TGCGCCAGCAGCCTTTTAGGTCCGGGGGCTTATGGCTACACCTTC. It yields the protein CASSLLGPGAYGYTF.